This T cell receptor beta chain appears in the sequencing data of a study of naive and memory T cell subsets. Alpha and beta libraries were amplified separately from the second PCR onward. Overall study results and limits: The power law exponent of TCR abundance differed between naive and memory cells.

With respect to this clonotype: Its antigen is as yet unknown. The DNA is left out, because the CDR3 cannot be placed on it with certainty; the CDR3 is given as TCRdb lists it.

Germline assignment: CDR1 SGDLS and CDR2 YYNGEE. The CDR3 has 14 amino acids, counting both end residues. The beta constant-region primer was an equimolar mix of two oligonucleotides covering TRBC1 and TRBC2. The cDNA 3' end received a ligated single-stranded oligonucleotide carrying the SP2 primer and a 12-nucleotide UMI. Nested alpha and beta constant-region primers with the SP2 primer drove four PCR rounds on ligated cDNA. TCRdb used MiXCR to reprocess the UMI-ligation and nested PCR reads, holding one entry per CDR3 protein. Among roughly 140,000 distinct CDR3 sequences listed, over 15% were seen once.

This chain uses TRBV9 with TRBJ2-7; the table names TRBD1, a call not compared with the DNA. The sample consisted of naive CD4+ T cells from blood. This TCR was recovered from a human donor in good health. The CDR3 protein is CASSVGPGTNSAYF.